Listed below are T cell receptor beta chains from one sample, sequenced in a study of blood T cell repertoires in COVID-19. Libraries were prepared by immunoSEQ multiplex PCR; TCRdb keeps only in-frame clonotypes and omits some of them. This table has over 150,000 clones, more than 75% appearing once. Material: PBMCs or T cells enriched from blood (not recorded which). The receptors shown here come from a woman aged 45 to 65 who had recovered from COVID-19. The CDR3 runs from the conserved cysteine through the conserved F or W. A D gene is named only where the DNA matches it firmly. Size tells how often a clone was seen (once, few, many) or the class of an expanded clone, and some rows leave it out.

D gene: -
V gene: TRBV7-3
clone size: -
J gene: TRBJ1-6
CDR3 length: 13
CDR3 DNA: TGTGCCAGCAGCTTGGAGTATAATTCACCCCTCCACTTT
CDR3 protein: CASSLEYNSPLHF

D gene: -
V gene: TRBV7-7
clone size: -
J gene: TRBJ1-2
CDR3 length: 13
CDR3 DNA: TGTGCCAGCAGCTTACGCAGGGCAAATGGCTACACCTTC
CDR3 protein: CASSLRRANGYTF

D gene: TRBD2
V gene: TRBV28
clone size: -
J gene: TRBJ2-1
CDR3 length: 15
CDR3 DNA: TGTGCCAGCAGTTTGAGTCTAGCGGGAGTGGGTGAGCAGTTCTTC
CDR3 protein: CASSLSLAGVGEQFF

D gene: -
V gene: TRBV7-3
clone size: few
J gene: TRBJ2-1
CDR3 length: 13
CDR3 DNA: TGTGCCAGCGGTTATGGGCCGCCCAATGAGCAGTTCTTC
CDR3 protein: CASGYGPPNEQFF

D gene: -
V gene: TRBV12-5
clone size: -
J gene: TRBJ2-1
CDR3 length: 13
CDR3 DNA: TGTGCTAGTGGTAACCAGGGGGGCAATGAGCAGTTCTTC
CDR3 protein: CASGNQGGNEQFF

D gene: -
V gene: TRBV5-1
clone size: -
J gene: TRBJ1-3
CDR3 length: 13
CDR3 DNA: TGCGCCAGCAGCACCAGCTCTGGAAACACCATATATTTT
CDR3 protein: CASSTSSGNTIYF

D gene: -
V gene: TRBV24-1
clone size: -
J gene: TRBJ1-1
CDR3 length: 13
CDR3 DNA: TGTGCCACCAGTGACGGGAAGCGGACTGAAGCTTTCTTT
CDR3 protein: CATSDGKRTEAFF

D gene: -
V gene: TRBV7-2
clone size: few
J gene: TRBJ1-5
CDR3 length: 12
CDR3 DNA: TGTGCCAGCAACGCTAACGATCAGCCCCAGCATTTT
CDR3 protein: CASNANDQPQHF

D gene: TRBD2
V gene: TRBV7-2
clone size: -
J gene: TRBJ2-5
CDR3 length: 17
CDR3 DNA: TGTGCCAGCAGCCCCTCAATTCTGGCGGGAGAACAAGAGACCCAGTACTTC
CDR3 protein: CASSPSILAGEQETQYF

D gene: -
V gene: TRBV28
clone size: few
J gene: TRBJ1-2
CDR3 length: 14
CDR3 DNA: TGTGCCAGCATTGAGACCCTTGGACTAGGGCGCTACACCTTC
CDR3 protein: CASIETLGLGRYTF

D gene: -
V gene: TRBV5-5
clone size: -
J gene: TRBJ2-7
CDR3 length: 15
CDR3 DNA: TGTGCCAGCACCCCCCTGCCTAGGAGCTCCTACGAGCAGTACTTC
CDR3 protein: CASTPLPRSSYEQYF

D gene: TRBD1
V gene: TRBV5-1
clone size: -
J gene: TRBJ1-1
CDR3 length: 17
CDR3 DNA: TGCGCCAGCAGCTTAGGGGCCGGGACAGGAACCAACACTGAAGCTTTCTTT
CDR3 protein: CASSLGAGTGTNTEAFF

D gene: TRBD2
V gene: TRBV7-2
clone size: once
J gene: TRBJ2-3
CDR3 length: 14
CDR3 DNA: TGTGCCAGCCGGGAGGGCCTATTATCAGATACGCAGTATTTT
CDR3 protein: CASREGLLSDTQYF

D gene: -
V gene: TRBV4-1
clone size: -
J gene: TRBJ1-3
CDR3 length: 17
CDR3 DNA: TGCGCCAGCAGCCAAGTCGCGGGGGGTCGGGCTGGAAACACCATATATTTT
CDR3 protein: CASSQVAGGRAGNTIYF

D gene: -
V gene: TRBV7-9
clone size: few
J gene: TRBJ1-3
CDR3 length: 16
CDR3 DNA: TGTGCCAGCAGCTTTGGTTCGGGGGGATTCGGAAACACCATATATTTT
CDR3 protein: CASSFGSGGFGNTIYF

D gene: -
V gene: TRBV19
clone size: few
J gene: TRBJ1-4
CDR3 length: 14
CDR3 DNA: TGTGCCACCGCCTCGACAACAACTAATGAAAAACTGTTTTTT
CDR3 protein: CATASTTTNEKLFF

D gene: TRBD2
V gene: TRBV10-1
clone size: -
J gene: TRBJ2-1
CDR3 length: 16
CDR3 DNA: TGCGCCAGCAGTGAGACCGGGACTAGCGGTCTCAATGAGCAGTTCTTC
CDR3 protein: CASSETGTSGLNEQFF

D gene: -
V gene: TRBV19
clone size: -
J gene: TRBJ1-5
CDR3 length: 15
CDR3 DNA: TGTGCCAGTAGTACCGGGGCTAGCGGCAATCAGCCCCAGCATTTT
CDR3 protein: CASSTGASGNQPQHF

D gene: TRBD1
V gene: TRBV28
clone size: few
J gene: TRBJ2-7
CDR3 length: 16
CDR3 DNA: TGTGCCAGCAGTTCCCCTGCGCAGGGGGTGATCTACGAGCAGTACTTC
CDR3 protein: CASSSPAQGVIYEQYF

D gene: TRBD2
V gene: TRBV29-1
clone size: -
J gene: TRBJ2-1
CDR3 length: 14
CDR3 DNA: TGCAGCGTTGATGGGACTAGCGGCTACATTGAGCAGTTCTTC
CDR3 protein: CSVDGTSGYIEQFF

D gene: TRBD2
V gene: TRBV3-1/TRBV3-2
clone size: -
J gene: TRBJ2-1
CDR3 length: 16
CDR3 DNA: TGTGCCAGCGTTTCGTCGGGACTAGCGGGAGTGGGTGAGCAGTTCTTC
CDR3 protein: CASVSSGLAGVGEQFF

D gene: -
V gene: TRBV21-1
clone size: few
J gene: TRBJ1-5
CDR3 length: 14
CDR3 DNA: TGTGCCAGCAGGAACCGGGGGTGGAATCAGCCCCAGCATTTT
CDR3 protein: CASRNRGWNQPQHF

D gene: -
V gene: TRBV5-6
clone size: few
J gene: TRBJ1-6
CDR3 length: 15
CDR3 DNA: TGTGCCAGCAGCTTGGACAGGGCCTTGGATTCACCCCTCCACTTT
CDR3 protein: CASSLDRALDSPLHF

D gene: TRBD2
V gene: TRBV28
clone size: -
J gene: TRBJ2-7
CDR3 length: 15
CDR3 DNA: TGTGCCAGTCACGTTGGGTCGGCGGGAGGGTACGAGCAGTACTTC
CDR3 protein: CASHVGSAGGYEQYF

D gene: -
V gene: TRBV14
clone size: -
J gene: TRBJ2-4
CDR3 length: 17
CDR3 DNA: TGTGCCAGCAGCCTCGGACGAAGGGCGGGTGGCAAAAACATTCAGTACTTC
CDR3 protein: CASSLGRRAGGKNIQYF

D gene: -
V gene: TRBV5-3
clone size: -
J gene: TRBJ1-5
CDR3 length: 13
CDR3 DNA: TGTGCCAGAAGCTTGGCCCTCGGACTGCCCCAGCATTTT
CDR3 protein: CARSLALGLPQHF

D gene: TRBD2
V gene: TRBV5-6
clone size: -
J gene: TRBJ2-1
CDR3 length: 14
CDR3 DNA: TGTGCCAGCAGCTTGGGGACTAGCGGCGATGAGCAGTTCTTC
CDR3 protein: CASSLGTSGDEQFF

D gene: -
V gene: TRBV19
clone size: -
J gene: TRBJ2-2
CDR3 length: 15
CDR3 DNA: TGTGCCAGTAGTATCCCCCTGACAGACACCGGGGAGCTGTTTTTT
CDR3 protein: CASSIPLTDTGELFF

D gene: -
V gene: TRBV12-3/TRBV12-4
clone size: -
J gene: TRBJ2-7
CDR3 length: 12
CDR3 DNA: TGTGCCAGCAGCACGGGTCCCCTGGAGCAGTACTTC
CDR3 protein: CASSTGPLEQYF

D gene: TRBD1
V gene: TRBV4-1
clone size: once
J gene: TRBJ1-2
CDR3 length: 16
CDR3 DNA: TGCGCCAGCAGCCAACCGGGACAGGGGGCGGGCTATGGCTACACCTTC
CDR3 protein: CASSQPGQGAGYGYTF

D gene: TRBD1
V gene: TRBV6-2/TRBV6-3
clone size: -
J gene: TRBJ2-7
CDR3 length: 13
CDR3 DNA: TGTGCCAGCAGCACGAGGGGGCCCTACGAGCAGTACTTC
CDR3 protein: CASSTRGPYEQYF

D gene: -
V gene: TRBV27
clone size: -
J gene: TRBJ1-5
CDR3 length: 14
CDR3 DNA: TGTGCCAGCGGGACCACAGGGCCCAATCAGCCCCAGCATTTT
CDR3 protein: CASGTTGPNQPQHF

D gene: TRBD1
V gene: TRBV9
clone size: -
J gene: TRBJ2-1
CDR3 length: 15
CDR3 DNA: TGTGCCAGCAGCGCCCGGGACAGGGTATGGAATGAGCAGTTCTTC
CDR3 protein: CASSARDRVWNEQFF

D gene: TRBD2
V gene: TRBV11-2
clone size: -
J gene: TRBJ2-7
CDR3 length: 15
CDR3 DNA: TGTGCCAGCAGCCCAATAGCGGGAGGCTGGAACGAGCAGTACTTC
CDR3 protein: CASSPIAGGWNEQYF

D gene: -
V gene: TRBV4-3
clone size: few
J gene: TRBJ2-7
CDR3 length: 14
CDR3 DNA: TGCGCCAGCAGCCAAGATGCGGGCCCCTACGAGCAGTACTTC
CDR3 protein: CASSQDAGPYEQYF

D gene: -
V gene: TRBV15
clone size: -
J gene: TRBJ1-1
CDR3 length: 14
CDR3 DNA: TGTGCCACCAGCAGAGTAACAGGGTACACTGAAGCTTTCTTT
CDR3 protein: CATSRVTGYTEAFF

D gene: TRBD2
V gene: TRBV5-1
clone size: -
J gene: TRBJ2-7
CDR3 length: 13
CDR3 DNA: TGCGCCAGCAGTTACAGCGGGAGGGGAGAGCAGTACTTC
CDR3 protein: CASSYSGRGEQYF

D gene: TRBD1
V gene: TRBV7-6
clone size: few
J gene: TRBJ1-1
CDR3 length: 16
CDR3 DNA: TGTGCCAGCAGCCGTGCATCGGGACAGTTGAACACTGAAGCTTTCTTT
CDR3 protein: CASSRASGQLNTEAFF

D gene: -
V gene: TRBV5-8
clone size: -
J gene: TRBJ1-2
CDR3 length: 14
CDR3 DNA: TGTGCCAGCAGCTTCGCAGGATCTAACTATGGCTACACCTTC
CDR3 protein: CASSFAGSNYGYTF

D gene: -
V gene: TRBV27
clone size: once
J gene: TRBJ2-3
CDR3 length: 15
CDR3 DNA: TGTGCCAGCAGTTTTAGATTTTTCCCCACAGATACGCAGTATTTT
CDR3 protein: CASSFRFFPTDTQYF

D gene: TRBD1
V gene: TRBV5-4
clone size: few
J gene: TRBJ1-6
CDR3 length: 15
CDR3 DNA: TGTGCCAGCAGCTTGGGAACAGGGGTGCAATCACCCCTCCACTTT
CDR3 protein: CASSLGTGVQSPLHF

D gene: TRBD1
V gene: TRBV9
clone size: -
J gene: TRBJ1-6
CDR3 length: 16
CDR3 DNA: TGTGCCAGCAGCGTAGGATCAGGGGGCTATAATTCACCCCTCCACTTT
CDR3 protein: CASSVGSGGYNSPLHF

D gene: -
V gene: TRBV12-3/TRBV12-4
clone size: few
J gene: TRBJ1-5
CDR3 length: 11
CDR3 DNA: TGTGCCAGCAGTTTCGATCAGCCCCAGCATTTT
CDR3 protein: CASSFDQPQHF